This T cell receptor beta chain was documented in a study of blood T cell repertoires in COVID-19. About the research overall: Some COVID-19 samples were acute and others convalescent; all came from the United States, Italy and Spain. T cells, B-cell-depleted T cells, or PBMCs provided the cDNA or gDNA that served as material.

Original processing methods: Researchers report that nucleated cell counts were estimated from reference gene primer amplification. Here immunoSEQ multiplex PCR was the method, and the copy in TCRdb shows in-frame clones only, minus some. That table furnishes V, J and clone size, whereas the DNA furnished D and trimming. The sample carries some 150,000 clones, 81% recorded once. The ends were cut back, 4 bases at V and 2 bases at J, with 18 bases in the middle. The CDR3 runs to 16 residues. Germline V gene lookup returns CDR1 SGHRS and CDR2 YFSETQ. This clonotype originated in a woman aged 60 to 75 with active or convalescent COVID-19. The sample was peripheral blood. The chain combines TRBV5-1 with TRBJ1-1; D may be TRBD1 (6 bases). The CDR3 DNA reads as TGCGCCAGCAGCCCCTACCGGACAGTGTCAAACACTGAAGCTTTCTTT. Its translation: CASSPYRTVSNTEAFF.